Listed below are T cell receptor beta chains from one sample, sequenced in a study of cytomegalovirus exposure and HLA in healthy donors. Method: immunoSEQ multiplex PCR; TCRdb's copy keeps in-frame clones and lacks some. This sample carries roughly 160,000 clones, over 75% of them seen once, and the ten largest clones take about 2.5%. Sequenced: PBMCs. Receptor source: a male donor in good health and CMV-seronegative. The CDR3 runs from the conserved cysteine through the conserved F or W. A D gene is named only where the DNA matches it firmly. Not every row has a clone size; where given, it reads once, few, many or a size class.

.,TRBJ1-2,.,TRBV2,TGTGCCAGCAGTGGACGTCGGGTTAACTATGGCTACACCTTC,CASSGRRVNYGYTF
.,TRBJ1-6,.,TRBV2,TGTGCCAGCAGTGAAGGGCAGTTTAATTCACCCCTCCACTTT,CASSEGQFNSPLHF
.,TRBJ1-5,.,TRBV19,TGTGCCAGTATAATCGCAGCAGGGTCCGGACAGCCCCAGCATTTT,CASIIAAGSGQPQHF
.,TRBJ2-7,.,TRBV5-1,TGCGCCAGCAGCTTGGGGAATACAGACGACGAGCAGTACTTC,CASSLGNTDDEQYF
TRBD1,TRBJ2-1,.,TRBV18,TGTGCCAGCTCACAAAGACAGGGGGCGGATGAGCAGTTCTTC,CASSQRQGADEQFF
.,TRBJ2-7,.,TRBV6-1,TGTGCCAGCAGTGAATTCAGGCACGGGGTATACGAGCAGTACTTC,CASSEFRHGVYEQYF
.,TRBJ1-2,.,TRBV6-5,TGTGCCAGCAGTTCCAGCTATGGCTACACCTTC,CASSSSYGYTF
TRBD2,TRBJ2-1,.,TRBV13,TGTGCCAGCAGCTCAGATGCGGGGCCGGGACTAGCGGGGGGCCACTCCTACAATGAGCAGTTCTTC,CASSSDAGPGLAGGHSYNEQFF
.,TRBJ1-4,once,TRBV7-9,TGTGCCAGCAGCTTAGGGGGCGGGACCGGTTTGCTGTTCCATGAAAAACTGTTTTTT,CASSLGGGTGLLFHEKLFF
TRBD1,TRBJ2-2,.,TRBV5-6,TGTGCCAGCAGCTTGACCGGGACAGACTTCACCGGGGAGCTGTTTTTT,CASSLTGTDFTGELFF
TRBD1,TRBJ1-2,.,TRBV29-1,TGCAGCGCCTCCCGCAGGGGGCTGTACGGCTACACCTTC,CSASRRGLYGYTF
TRBD2,TRBJ2-5,few,TRBV4-2,TGTGCCAGCAGCCACCCCCCCGAGAAGACTAGCGGGGGGCGGGAGACCCAGTACTTC,CASSHPPEKTSGGRETQYF
.,TRBJ1-6,.,TRBV25-1,TGTGCCAGCAGTGAATGGCGGGGCGAGAATTCACCCCTCCACTTT,CASSEWRGENSPLHF
.,TRBJ1-5,.,TRBV19,TGTGCCAGTAGTATTTCGGGCAGTGGGACATGGAATCAGCCCCAGCATTTT,CASSISGSGTWNQPQHF
TRBD1,TRBJ2-4,.,TRBV5-1,TGCGCCAGCAGCCAGGGACAGGCCGAAAGGGTTCAGTACTTC,CASSQGQAERVQYF
.,TRBJ2-3,.,TRBV4-1,TGCGCCAGCAGCCTAAGACACGGATCTAGCACAGATACGCAGTATTTT,CASSLRHGSSTDTQYF
.,TRBJ1-1,once,TRBV5-4,TGTGCCAGCAGCATACAGGGCACTGAAGCTTTCTTT,CASSIQGTEAFF
TRBD2,TRBJ2-5,.,TRBV5-6,TGTGCCAGCAGCACCTTAGCGGGGGGGATTGGAGAGACCCAGTACTTC,CASSTLAGGIGETQYF
.,TRBJ1-5,.,TRBV6-1,TGTGCCAGCAGTGAAACCACAGACGGCAATCAGCCCCAGCATTTT,CASSETTDGNQPQHF
.,TRBJ1-3,.,TRBV5-1,TGCGCCAGCAGCTTTATGGGGGCGGATGGAAACACCATATATTTT,CASSFMGADGNTIYF
.,TRBJ2-5,.,TRBV10-3,TGTGCCATCAGTCGGACAGAGGAGCGCCAAGAGACCCAGTACTTC,CAISRTEERQETQYF
.,TRBJ1-2,.,TRBV14,TGTGCCAGCAGCCCCGGTAGGGGTAGGCGCTATGGCTACACCTTC,CASSPGRGRRYGYTF
.,TRBJ2-5,.,TRBV20-1,TGCAGTGCCAAAGGAGAAGAGACCCAGTACTTC,CSAKGEETQYF
TRBD1,TRBJ1-5,.,TRBV30,TGTGCCTGGACAGACAGGGGAATGGATCAGCCCCAGCATTTT,CAWTDRGMDQPQHF
.,TRBJ1-1,few,TRBV6-6,TGTGCCAGCACCCAAGACGGAGGGTACACTGAAGCTTTCTTT,CASTQDGGYTEAFF
.,TRBJ1-1,.,TRBV18,TGTGCCAGCCACCCTTTGACAGGCGTGAACACTGAAGCTTTCTTT,CASHPLTGVNTEAFF
.,TRBJ1-6,.,TRBV6-1,TGTGCCAGCAGTGAACGGTTTACAGGAAATTCACCCCTCCACTTT,CASSERFTGNSPLHF
TRBD1,TRBJ1-5,.,TRBV2,TGTGCCAGCACCCCGGGACAGGGGGTCCAGCCCCAGCATTTT,CASTPGQGVQPQHF
.,TRBJ1-1,few,TRBV20-1,TGCAGTGCGACGGAGGACACTGAAGCTTTCTTT,CSATEDTEAFF
.,TRBJ1-1,.,TRBV6-1,TGTGCCAGCAGTGGGGCAGGGGCTTGGAACACTGAAGCTTTCTTT,CASSGAGAWNTEAFF
.,TRBJ2-7,few,TRBV7-6,TGTGCCAGCAGCTTAGATCCGGGGGCCTACGAGCAGTACTTC,CASSLDPGAYEQYF
.,TRBJ1-6,.,TRBV6-6,TGTGCCAGCAGTAATATAAATTCACCCCTCCACTTT,CASSNINSPLHF
TRBD2,TRBJ2-3,.,TRBV4-3,TGCGCCAGCAGCCAAGAAGGGACTAGCGGGGGAGCTGGAGATACGCAGTATTTT,CASSQEGTSGGAGDTQYF
TRBD1,TRBJ2-4,few,TRBV18,TGTGCCAGCTCACCATTCGACAGGGATCTACAGTACTTC,CASSPFDRDLQYF